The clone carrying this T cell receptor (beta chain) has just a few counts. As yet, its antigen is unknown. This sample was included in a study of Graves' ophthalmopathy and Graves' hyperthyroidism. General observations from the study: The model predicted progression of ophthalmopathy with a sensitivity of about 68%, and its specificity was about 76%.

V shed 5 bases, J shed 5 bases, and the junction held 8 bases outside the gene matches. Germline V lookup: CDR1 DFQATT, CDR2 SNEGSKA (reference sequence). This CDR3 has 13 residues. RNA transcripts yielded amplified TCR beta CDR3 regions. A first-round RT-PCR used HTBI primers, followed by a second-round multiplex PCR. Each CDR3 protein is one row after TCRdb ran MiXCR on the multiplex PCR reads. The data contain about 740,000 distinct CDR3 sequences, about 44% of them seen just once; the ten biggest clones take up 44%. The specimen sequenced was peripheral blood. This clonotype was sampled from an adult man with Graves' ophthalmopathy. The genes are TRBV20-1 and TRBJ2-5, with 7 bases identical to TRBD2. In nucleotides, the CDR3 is TGCAGTGCTGAATCAGCGGGAAAGGAGACCCAGTACTTC. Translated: CSAESAGKETQYF.